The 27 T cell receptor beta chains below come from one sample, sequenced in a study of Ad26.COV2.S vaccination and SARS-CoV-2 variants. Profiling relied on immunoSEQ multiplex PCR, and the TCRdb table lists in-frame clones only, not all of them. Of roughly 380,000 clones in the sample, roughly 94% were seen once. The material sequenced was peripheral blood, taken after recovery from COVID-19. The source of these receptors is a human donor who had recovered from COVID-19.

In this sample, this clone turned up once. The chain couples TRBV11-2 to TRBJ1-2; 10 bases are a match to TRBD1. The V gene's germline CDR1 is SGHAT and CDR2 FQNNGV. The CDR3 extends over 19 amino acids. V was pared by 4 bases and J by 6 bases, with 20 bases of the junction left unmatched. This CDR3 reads CASSYRQDRGRPAGDGYTF. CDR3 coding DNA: TGTGCCAGCAGCTACCGGCAAGACAGGGGGCGGCCCGCAGGTGATGGCTACACCTTC.

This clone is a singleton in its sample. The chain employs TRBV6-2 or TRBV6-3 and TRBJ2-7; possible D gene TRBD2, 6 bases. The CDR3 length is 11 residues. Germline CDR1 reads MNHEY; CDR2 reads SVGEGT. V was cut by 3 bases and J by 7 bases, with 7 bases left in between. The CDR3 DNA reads TGTGCCAGCAGTTATGCGGGGGAGCAGTACTTC. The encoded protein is CASSYAGEQYF.

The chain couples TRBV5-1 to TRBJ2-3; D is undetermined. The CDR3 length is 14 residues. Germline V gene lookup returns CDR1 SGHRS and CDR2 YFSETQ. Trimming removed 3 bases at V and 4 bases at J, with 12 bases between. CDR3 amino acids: CASSSIVSSDTQYF. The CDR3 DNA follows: TGCGCCAGCAGCTCCATAGTTTCGTCAGATACGCAGTATTTT.

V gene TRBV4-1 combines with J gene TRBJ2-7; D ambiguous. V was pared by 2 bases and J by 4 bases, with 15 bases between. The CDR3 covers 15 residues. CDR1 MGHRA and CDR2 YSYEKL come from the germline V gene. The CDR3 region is CASSQRTGSGYEQYF. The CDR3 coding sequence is TGCGCCAGCAGCCAACGGACGGGCTCTGGTTACGAGCAGTACTTC.

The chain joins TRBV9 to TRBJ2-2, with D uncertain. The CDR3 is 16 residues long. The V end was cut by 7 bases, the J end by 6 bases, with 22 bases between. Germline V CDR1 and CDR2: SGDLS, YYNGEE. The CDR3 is CASQPGQGSSAGELFF. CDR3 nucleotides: TGTGCCAGCCAGCCGGGCCAAGGGTCAAGCGCCGGGGAGCTGTTTTTT. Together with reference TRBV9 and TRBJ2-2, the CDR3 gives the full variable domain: DSGVTQTPKHLITATGQRVTLRCSPRSGDLSVYWYQQSLDQGLQFLIQYYNGEERAKGNILERFSAQQFPDLHSELNLSSLELGDSALYFCASQPGQGSSAGELFFGEGSRLTVL.

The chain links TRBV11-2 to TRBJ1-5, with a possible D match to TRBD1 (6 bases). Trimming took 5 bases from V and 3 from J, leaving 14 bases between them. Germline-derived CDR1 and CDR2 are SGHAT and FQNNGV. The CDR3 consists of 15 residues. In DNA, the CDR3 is TGTGCCAGCAGCCCCACGGACAGTCCCAATCAGCCCCAGCATTTT. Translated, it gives CASSPTDSPNQPQHF.

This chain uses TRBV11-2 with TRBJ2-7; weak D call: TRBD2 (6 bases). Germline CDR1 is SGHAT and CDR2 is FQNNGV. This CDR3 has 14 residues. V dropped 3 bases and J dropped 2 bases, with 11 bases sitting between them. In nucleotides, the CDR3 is TGTGCCAGCAGCTTCGGACCGGGAGCCTACGAGCAGTACTTC. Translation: CASSFGPGAYEQYF. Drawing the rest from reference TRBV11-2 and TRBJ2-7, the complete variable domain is EAGVAQSPRYKIIEKRQSVAFWCNPISGHATLYWYQQILGQGPKLLIQFQNNGVVDDSQLPKDRFSAERLKGVDSTLKIQPAKLEDSAVYLCASSFGPGAYEQYFGPGTRLTVT.

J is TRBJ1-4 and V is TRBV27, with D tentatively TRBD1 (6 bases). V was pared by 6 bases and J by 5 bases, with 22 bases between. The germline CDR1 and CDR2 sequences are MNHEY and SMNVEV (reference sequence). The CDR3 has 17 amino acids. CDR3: CASRSRGWSDGNEKLFF. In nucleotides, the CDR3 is TGTGCCAGCAGGAGCAGGGGATGGTCCGATGGGAATGAAAAACTGTTTTTT.

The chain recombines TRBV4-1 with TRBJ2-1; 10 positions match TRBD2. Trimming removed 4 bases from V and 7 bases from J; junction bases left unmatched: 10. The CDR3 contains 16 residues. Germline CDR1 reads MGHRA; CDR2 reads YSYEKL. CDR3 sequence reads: CASSPNRERGGNEQFF. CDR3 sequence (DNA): TGCGCCAGCAGCCCCAATAGGGAGCGGGGGGGAAATGAGCAGTTCTTC.

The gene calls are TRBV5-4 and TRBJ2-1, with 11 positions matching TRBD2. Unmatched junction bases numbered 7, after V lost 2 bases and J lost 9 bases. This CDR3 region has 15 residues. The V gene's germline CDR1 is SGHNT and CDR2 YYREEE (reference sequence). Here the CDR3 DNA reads TGTGCCAGCAGCTTAAATAGCGGGGGGGCCGTTGAGCAGTTCTTC. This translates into CASSLNSGGAVEQFF. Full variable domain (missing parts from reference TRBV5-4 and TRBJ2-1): ETGVTQSPTHLIKTRGQQVTLRCSSQSGHNTVSWYQQALGQGPQFIFQYYREEENGRGNFPPRFSGLQFPNYSSELNVNALELDDSALYLCASSLNSGGAVEQFFGPGTRLTVL.

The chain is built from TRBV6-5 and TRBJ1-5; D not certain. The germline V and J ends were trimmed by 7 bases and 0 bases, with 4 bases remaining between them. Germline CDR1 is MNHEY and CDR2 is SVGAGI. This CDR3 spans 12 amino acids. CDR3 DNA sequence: TGTGCCAGCAACCCTAGCAATCAGCCCCAGCATTTT. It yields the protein CASNPSNQPQHF.

CDR3 DNA: TGTGCTAGTGGCCGCGGGACAGACCATCAGCCCCAGCATTTT. Encoded protein: CASGRGTDHQPQHF. The V and J genes are TRBV12-5 and TRBJ1-5, with 7 bases aligning to TRBD1. Germline V lookup: CDR1 LGHNT, CDR2 FRNRAP. The length of the CDR3 is 14 residues. V lost 6 bases to trimming and J lost 5 bases; unmatched junction nucleotides: 7.

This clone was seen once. The CDR3 nucleotides read TGTGCCAGCAGTGACCGACAGGGGGTGAATAATTCACCCCTCCACTTT. The encoded protein is CASSDRQGVNNSPLHF. The chain recombines TRBV25-1 with TRBJ1-6, with 9 positions matching TRBD1. The V segment lost 3 bases and the J segment 5 bases; nucleotides outside the gene matches: 5. The CDR3 spans 16 residues. Per the germline V gene, CDR1 is MGHDK and CDR2 is SYGVNS.

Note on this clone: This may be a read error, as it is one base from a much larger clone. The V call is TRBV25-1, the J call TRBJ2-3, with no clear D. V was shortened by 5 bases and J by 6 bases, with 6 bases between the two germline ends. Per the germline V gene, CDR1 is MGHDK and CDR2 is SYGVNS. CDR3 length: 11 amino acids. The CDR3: CASSFGDTQYF. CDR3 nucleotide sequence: TGTGCCAGCAGTTTCGGGGATACGCAGTATTTT.

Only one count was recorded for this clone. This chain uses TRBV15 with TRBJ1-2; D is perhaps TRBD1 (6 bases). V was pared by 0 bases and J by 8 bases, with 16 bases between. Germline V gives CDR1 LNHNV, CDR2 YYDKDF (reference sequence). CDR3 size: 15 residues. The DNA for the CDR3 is TGTGCCACCAGCAGAGATCTACGGCAGGGGCCCGGCTACACCTTC. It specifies CATSRDLRQGPGYTF.

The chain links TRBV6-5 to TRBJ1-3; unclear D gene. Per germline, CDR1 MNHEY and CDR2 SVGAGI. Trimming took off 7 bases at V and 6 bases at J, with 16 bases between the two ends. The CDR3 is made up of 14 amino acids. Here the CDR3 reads CASTQSRVENTIYF. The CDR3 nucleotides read TGTGCCAGCACCCAATCAAGGGTTGAAAACACCATATATTTT.

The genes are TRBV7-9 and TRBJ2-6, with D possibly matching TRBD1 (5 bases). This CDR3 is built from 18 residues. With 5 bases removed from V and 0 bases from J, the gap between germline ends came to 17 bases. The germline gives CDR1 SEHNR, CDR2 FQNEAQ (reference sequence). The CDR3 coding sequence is TGTGCCAGCAGCCGCCAATCCACAGGAGACTCTGGGGCCAACGTCCTGACTTTC. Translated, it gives CASSRQSTGDSGANVLTF.

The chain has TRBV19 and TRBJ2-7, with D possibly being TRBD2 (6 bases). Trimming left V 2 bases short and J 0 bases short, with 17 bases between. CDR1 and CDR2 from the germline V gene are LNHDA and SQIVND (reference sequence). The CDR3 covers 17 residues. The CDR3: CASSIQNHGGSSYEQYF. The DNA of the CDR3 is TGTGCCAGTAGTATACAGAATCATGGGGGGAGCTCCTACGAGCAGTACTTC.

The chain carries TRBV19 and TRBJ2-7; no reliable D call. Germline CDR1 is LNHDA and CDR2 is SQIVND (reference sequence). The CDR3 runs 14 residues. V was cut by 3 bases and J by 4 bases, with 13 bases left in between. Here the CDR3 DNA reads TGTGCCAGTAGTATTGGTAACATCGAGTACGAGCAGTACTTC. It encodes CASSIGNIEYEQYF.

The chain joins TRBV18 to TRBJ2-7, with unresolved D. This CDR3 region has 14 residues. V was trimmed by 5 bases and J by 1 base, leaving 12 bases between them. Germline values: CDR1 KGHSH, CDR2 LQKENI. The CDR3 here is CASSAAEHSYEQYF. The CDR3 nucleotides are TGTGCCAGCTCAGCCGCCGAGCATTCCTACGAGCAGTACTTC.

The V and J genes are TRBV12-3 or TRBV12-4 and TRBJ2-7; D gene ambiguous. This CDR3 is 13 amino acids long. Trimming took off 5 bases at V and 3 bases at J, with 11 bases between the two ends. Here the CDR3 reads CASSLDIYYEQYF. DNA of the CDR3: TGTGCCAGCAGTCTTGACATCTACTACGAGCAGTACTTC.

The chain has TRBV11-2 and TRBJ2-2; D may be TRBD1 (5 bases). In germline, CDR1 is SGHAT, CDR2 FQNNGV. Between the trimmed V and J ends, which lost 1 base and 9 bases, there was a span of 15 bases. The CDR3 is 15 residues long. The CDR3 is CASSLAFQGARELFF. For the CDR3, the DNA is TGTGCCAGCAGCTTAGCATTCCAGGGTGCTAGGGAGCTGTTTTTT.

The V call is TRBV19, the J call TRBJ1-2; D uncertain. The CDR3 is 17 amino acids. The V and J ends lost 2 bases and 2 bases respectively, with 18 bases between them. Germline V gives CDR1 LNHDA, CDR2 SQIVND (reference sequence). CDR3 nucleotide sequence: TGTGCCAGTAGTATAATAACGGTGGCAGCGGACAACTATGGCTACACCTTC. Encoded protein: CASSIITVAADNYGYTF.

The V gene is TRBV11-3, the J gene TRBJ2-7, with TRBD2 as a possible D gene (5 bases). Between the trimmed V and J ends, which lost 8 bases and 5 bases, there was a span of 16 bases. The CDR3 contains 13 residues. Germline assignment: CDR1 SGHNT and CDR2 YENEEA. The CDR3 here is CASSRQEENEQYF. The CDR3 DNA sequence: TGTGCCAGCTCTCGGCAGGAGGAAAACGAGCAGTACTTC.

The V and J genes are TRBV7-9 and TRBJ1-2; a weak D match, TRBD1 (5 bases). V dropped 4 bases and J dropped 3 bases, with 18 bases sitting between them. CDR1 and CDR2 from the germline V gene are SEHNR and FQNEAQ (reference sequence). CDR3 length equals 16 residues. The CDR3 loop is CASSSGGEELHYGYTF. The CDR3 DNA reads TGTGCCAGCAGCTCAGGAGGGGAAGAGTTACACTATGGCTACACCTTC.

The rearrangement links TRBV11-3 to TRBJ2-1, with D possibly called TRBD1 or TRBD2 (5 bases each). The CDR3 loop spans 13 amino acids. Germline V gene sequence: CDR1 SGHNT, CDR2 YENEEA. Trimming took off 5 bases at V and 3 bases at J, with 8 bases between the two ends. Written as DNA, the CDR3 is TGTGCCAGCAGCGGGGGAAGCTACAATGAGCAGTTCTTC. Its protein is CASSGGSYNEQFF.

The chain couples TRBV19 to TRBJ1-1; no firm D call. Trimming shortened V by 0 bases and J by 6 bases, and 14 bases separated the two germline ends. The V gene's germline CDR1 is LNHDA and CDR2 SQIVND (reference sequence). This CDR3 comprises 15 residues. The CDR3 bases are TGTGCCAGTAGTATAGATCCCTGGAGGCAGGCTGAAGCTTTCTTT. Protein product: CASSIDPWRQAEAFF. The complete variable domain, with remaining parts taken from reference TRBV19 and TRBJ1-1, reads DGGITQSPKYLFRKEGQNVTLSCEQNLNHDAMYWYRQDPGQGLRLIYYSQIVNDFQKGDIAEGYSVSREKKESFPLTVTSAQKNPTAFYLCASSIDPWRQAEAFFGQGTRLTVV.